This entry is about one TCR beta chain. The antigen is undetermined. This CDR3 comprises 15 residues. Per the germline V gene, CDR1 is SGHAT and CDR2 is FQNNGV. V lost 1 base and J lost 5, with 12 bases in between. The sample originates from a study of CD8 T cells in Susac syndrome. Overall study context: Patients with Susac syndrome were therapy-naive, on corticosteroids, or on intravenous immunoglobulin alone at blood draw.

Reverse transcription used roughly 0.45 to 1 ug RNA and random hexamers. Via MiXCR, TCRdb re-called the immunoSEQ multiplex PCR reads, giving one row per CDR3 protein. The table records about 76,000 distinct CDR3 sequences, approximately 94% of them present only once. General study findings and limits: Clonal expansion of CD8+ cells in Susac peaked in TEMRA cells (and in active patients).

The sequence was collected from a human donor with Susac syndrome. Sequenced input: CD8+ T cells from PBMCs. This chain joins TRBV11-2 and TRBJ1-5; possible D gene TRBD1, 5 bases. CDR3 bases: TGTGCCAGCAGCTTAGGTCTTGGGGGTTATCAGCCCCAGCATTTT. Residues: CASSLGLGGYQPQHF.